Listed here is a single T cell receptor beta chain. The target antigen is unknown. The data were produced by immunoSEQ multiplex PCR, yet TCRdb's version contains in-frame clones alone and is incomplete. The sample includes around 170,000 clones, about 87% of them seen just once. The CDR3 spans 14 residues. From germline, CDR1 is MNHEY and CDR2 SVGAGI. After removal of 6 bases from V and 3 bases from J, the junction contained 8 bases not matched to a gene. The record originates from a study of radiation and T cells in renal cell carcinoma. General study findings and limits: In blood, top tumor clones expanded by 2 weeks, shrinking by 4.

Specified time point: blood 4 weeks post-SBRT, at nephrectomy. Treatment reported: 15 Gy SBRT to primary tumor, nephrectomy 4 weeks later. Nephrectomy followed 15 Gy stereotactic body radiation by 4 weeks. Serial blood draws occurred at baseline and 2 and 4 weeks post-SBRT. This renal cell carcinoma was of the clear cell type. V and J are TRBV6-5 and TRBJ2-7; TRBD1 agrees at 7 bases. The clonotype was recovered from a woman between 45 and 65 years old with renal cell carcinoma. The sequencing used blood, collected from a patient whose treatment included radiotherapy and nephrectomy. The CDR3 loop is CASRETGLRYEQYF. The CDR3 nucleotides read TGTGCCAGCAGGGAGACAGGGTTGCGCTACGAGCAGTACTTC.